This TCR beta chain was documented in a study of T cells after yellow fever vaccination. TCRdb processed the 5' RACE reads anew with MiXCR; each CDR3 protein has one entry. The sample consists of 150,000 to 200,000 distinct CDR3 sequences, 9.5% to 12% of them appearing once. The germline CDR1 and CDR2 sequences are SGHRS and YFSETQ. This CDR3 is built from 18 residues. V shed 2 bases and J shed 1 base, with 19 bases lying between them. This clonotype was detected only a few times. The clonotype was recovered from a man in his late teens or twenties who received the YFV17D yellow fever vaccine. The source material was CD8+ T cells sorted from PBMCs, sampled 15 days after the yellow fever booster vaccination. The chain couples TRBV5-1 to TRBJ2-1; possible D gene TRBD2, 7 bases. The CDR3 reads CASSFPRSGEGSYNEQFF. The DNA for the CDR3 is TGCGCCAGCAGCTTTCCCCGCTCAGGGGAGGGTTCCTACAATGAGCAGTTCTTC.